Sequencing of this TCR beta chain was carried out in a study of Graves' ophthalmopathy and Graves' hyperthyroidism. Overall study results and limits: A 13-signature model separated ophthalmopathy from stable hyperthyroidism, reaching roughly 85% sensitivity and about 81% specificity cross-validated.

The TCR beta CDR3 regions underwent amplification from RNA transcripts. An opening RT-PCR round employed HTBI primers and preceded a second-round multiplex PCR. A single record per CDR3 protein comes from TCRdb applying MiXCR to the multiplex PCR reads. The repertoire holds 200,000 to 250,000 distinct CDR3 sequences, with 20% to 25% as singletons. Excluded: other autoimmune disease, uncontrolled infection, pregnancy or lactation. From fresh peripheral blood, approximately 10 ml in volume, the PBMCs were obtained. This clonotype was seen repeatedly, ten times or more. Its cognate antigen is unknown. At one boundary the junction diverges from the germline segment, which might be a read error. This CDR3 has 15 residues. Germline V gene data show CDR1 as LNHNV and CDR2 as YYDKDF (reference sequence).

This TCR derives from a woman between 45 and 60 years old with Graves' ophthalmopathy. The sample was peripheral blood. The chain links TRBV15 to TRBJ2-7; the match to TRBD1 covers 12 bases. The CDR3 DNA sequence: TGTGCCGCCAGCAGACCGGGACAGGGGGCGAGGGAGCAGTACTTC. This gives the protein CAASRPGQGAREQYF. Supplemented by reference TRBV15 and TRBJ2-7, the full variable domain reads DAMVIQNPRYQVTQFGKPVTLSCSQTLNHNVMYWYQQKSSQAPKLLFHYYDKDFNNEADTPDNFQSRRPNTSFCFLDIRSPGLGDTAMYLCAASRPGQGAREQYFGPGTRLTVT.